The 2 T cell receptor beta chains below all came from one sample that was sequenced in a study of T-cell reconstitution after alpha-beta-depleted transplantation in children. Unique molecular identifiers featured in how the TCRbeta library was prepared. TCRdb reprocessed the PCR reads with MiXCR, giving one entry per CDR3 protein. The data show some 490,000 distinct CDR3 sequences, with around 13% seen just once and over 5.5% held by the top ten. Sequenced here: PBMCs from the stem cell graft donor, sampled from the stem cell graft. Receptors originate from a human donor who donated a stem cell graft to a child with combined immunodeficiency.

This clonotype appeared a few times. The V call is TRBV6-4, the J call TRBJ2-1, with D tentatively TRBD1 or TRBD2 (5 bases each). The V gene lost 4 bases and the J gene lost 6 bases, with 13 bases spanning the gap. CDR1 and CDR2 (germline): MRHNA, SNTAGT. This CDR3 has 14 residues. As DNA, the CDR3 is TGTGCCAGCAGTGTGGGGGTTGAGGGCAATGAGCAGTTCTTC. Protein sequence: CASSVGVEGNEQFF.

The rearrangement joins TRBV2 to TRBJ2-1; D remains unclear. CDR3 length: 14 amino acids. In germline, CDR1 is SNHLY, CDR2 FYNNEI. The V gene lost 4 bases and the J gene lost 6 bases, with 13 bases spanning the gap. In DNA, the CDR3 is TGTGCCAGCAGTGTGGCTACCCAACGCAATGAGCAGTTCTTC. Protein sequence: CASSVATQRNEQFF.